Listed here are 21 T cell receptor beta chains from one sample, sequenced in a study of long-term antiretroviral therapy in people with HIV. Running of the v3.0 immunoSEQ assay took place at survey level. This table comes from immunoSEQ multiplex PCR, and its TCRdb copy is limited to in-frame clones, with some not included. The data contain under 20,000 clones, around 85% of them singletons. Source: unsorted PBMCs, taken roughly 14 months before starting antiretroviral therapy. These receptor sequences come from a man aged 25-45 years with HIV.

This sequence joins TRBV2 and TRBJ2-7; D may be TRBD2 (6 bases). V was shortened by 7 bases and J by 3 bases, with 10 bases between the two germline ends. This CDR3 is 12 amino acids long. From germline, CDR1 is SNHLY and CDR2 FYNNEI. CDR3 sequence (DNA): TGTGCCAGCACCCGGGAGAACTACGAGCAGTACTTC. Encoded protein: CASTRENYEQYF.

This chain joins TRBV4-3 and TRBJ2-1, with 8 bases aligning to TRBD2. The germline V gene encodes CDR1 LGHNA and CDR2 YSLEER. The CDR3 sequence is 17 residues long. J lost 7 bases, V lost 4 bases, and 15 bases had no gene match. The CDR3 DNA is TGCGCCAGCAGCCTAAACCGGGGGGGGAGCGCCAAAAATGAGCAGTTCTTC. Amino acid sequence: CASSLNRGGSAKNEQFF.

This clone was observed a few times. The CDR3 region has the DNA TGTGCCAGCAGCTCAGACCCCACCTACGAGCAGTACTTC. Translating gives CASSSDPTYEQYF. The chain joins TRBV5-4 to TRBJ2-7, with D unclear. Germline lookup yields CDR1 SGHNT and CDR2 YYREEE (reference sequence). V was shortened by 3 bases and J by 2 bases, with 9 bases between the two germline ends. The CDR3 sequence is 13 residues long.

The rearrangement links TRBV18 to TRBJ2-5; no definite D call. V lost 4 bases to trimming and J lost 1 base, with 7 bases between them. The CDR3 sequence is 13 residues long. The V gene's germline CDR1 is KGHSH and CDR2 LQKENI. CDR3: CASSLDIQETQYF. In DNA form, the CDR3 reads TGTGCCAGCTCACTCGACATCCAAGAGACCCAGTACTTC.

This clone was recorded once. The chain has TRBV20-1 and TRBJ2-3; D might be TRBD2 (5 bases). V gave up 2 bases and J gave up 7 bases, with 7 bases separating them. The CDR3 consists of 11 residues. Germline V gene sequence: CDR1 DFQATT, CDR2 SNEGSKA (reference sequence). The CDR3 sequence is CSARRENTQYF. The CDR3 nucleotides are TGCAGTGCTAGACGGGAAAATACGCAGTATTTT.

This sequence joins TRBV19 and TRBJ2-4, with 7 bases lining up with TRBD1. Germline CDR1 is LNHDA and CDR2 is SQIVND (reference sequence). Trimming at V came to 7 bases and at J to 5 bases, leaving 8 bases not matched to a gene. CDR3 length equals 14 residues. CDR3 loop: CASTTRTGENIQYF. DNA for the CDR3: TGTGCCAGTACTACCAGGACAGGAGAAAACATTCAGTACTTC.

The V and J genes are TRBV27 and TRBJ2-4; D not certain. CDR3 length equals 15 residues. In germline, CDR1 is MNHEY, CDR2 SMNVEV (reference sequence). Trimming pared 6 bases from V and 0 bases from J, leaving 12 bases between. The CDR3 region is CASSPITSAKNIQYF. CDR3 DNA: TGTGCCAGCAGCCCTATTACTTCAGCCAAAAACATTCAGTACTTC.

The chain recombines TRBV11-3 with TRBJ2-2; maybe TRBD2 (6 bases). The CDR3 length is 17 residues. V lost 0 bases to trimming and J lost 7 bases, with 18 bases between them. The V gene's germline CDR1 is SGHNT and CDR2 YENEEA. DNA for the CDR3: TGTGCCAGCAGCTTAGATAGTGCCGGGACTGCTCACGGGGAGCTGTTTTTT. It yields the protein CASSLDSAGTAHGELFF.

J is TRBJ2-1 and V is TRBV19; TRBD2 agrees at 13 bases. CDR3 size: 15 residues. CDR1 is LNHDA, CDR2 SQIVND, per germline (reference sequence). V shed 5 bases, J shed 4 bases, and the junction held 2 bases outside the gene matches. CDR3 coding DNA: TGTGCCAGTAGTTGGACTAGCGGGGGATACAATGAGCAGTTCTTC. This gives the protein CASSWTSGGYNEQFF.

The chain employs TRBV5-4 and TRBJ2-7, with 7 bases identical to TRBD2. J lost 1 base, V lost 2 bases, and 9 bases had no gene match. Germline loops: CDR1 SGHNT, CDR2 YYREEE (reference sequence). CDR3 length: 16 residues. The DNA for the CDR3 is TGTGCCAGCAGCTTCGGGACCAAAGCGGGGTCCTACGAGCAGTACTTC. The encoded protein is CASSFGTKAGSYEQYF.

The chain carries TRBV6-1 and TRBJ2-1, with TRBD2 matching 8 bases. Germline V gives CDR1 MNHNS, CDR2 SASEGT. The ends lost 0 bases at V and 4 bases at J; junction bases unmatched: 14. The CDR3 contains 19 residues. The CDR3, as DNA: TGTGCCAGCAGTGAAGCGCTGACTACCGGGGGGGCTTCGTACAATGAGCAGTTCTTC. This sequence encodes CASSEALTTGGASYNEQFF.

CDR3: CASSWVTGGYNEQFF. Here the CDR3 DNA reads TGTGCCAGCAGTTGGGTAACGGGGGGGTACAATGAGCAGTTCTTC. The chain employs TRBV6-6 and TRBJ2-1; 8 bases are shared with TRBD2. Trimming removed 4 bases from V and 4 bases from J; junction bases left unmatched: 6. Germline-derived CDR1 and CDR2 are MNHNY and SVGAGI (reference sequence). This CDR3 spans 15 amino acids.

The chain is built from TRBV7-2 and TRBJ2-1, with TRBD2 matching 8 bases. V dropped 4 bases and J dropped 0; count of bases not matched to a gene: 5. Germline CDR1 and CDR2: SGHTA and FQGNSA. The CDR3 is made up of 16 amino acids. The CDR3 sequence is CASSSMSGSSYNEQFF. Here the CDR3 DNA reads TGTGCCAGCAGCTCAATGAGCGGGAGCTCCTACAATGAGCAGTTCTTC.

V usage is TRBV11-3 and J usage is TRBJ2-1, with 8 bases matching TRBD2. Losses at the gene ends were 4 bases for V and 3 bases for J; bases not matched to a gene: 5. From germline, CDR1 is SGHNT and CDR2 YENEEA. This CDR3 contains 15 residues. CDR3 region: CASSSRAGGYNEQFF. Here the CDR3 DNA reads TGTGCCAGCAGCTCCAGGGCGGGGGGCTACAATGAGCAGTTCTTC.

The count of this clone is one. The chain uses TRBV1 and TRBJ2-6. TRBV1 is annotated as a pseudogene. This CDR3 has 19 residues. The CDR3 sequence: CTSSQGGRQDPLGANVLTF. The CDR3 nucleotides read TGCACCAGCAGCCAAGGAGGACGGCAGGACCCACTTGGGGCCAACGTCCTGACTTTC.

The V and J genes are TRBV7-9 and TRBJ2-6; D not certain. V was pared by 5 bases and J by 6 bases, with 5 bases between. The CDR3 contains 12 residues. Germline V CDR1 and CDR2: SEHNR, FQNEAQ (reference sequence). The CDR3 nucleotides are TGTGCCAGCAGCGCGGCGGCCAACGTCCTGACTTTC. It yields the protein CASSAAANVLTF.

The chain links TRBV7-9 to TRBJ2-7; D is possibly TRBD1 (6 bases). V was shortened by 11 bases and J by 0 bases, with 11 bases between the two germline ends. CDR3 length: 12 residues. The germline CDR1 and CDR2 sequences are SEHNR and FQNEAQ (reference sequence). CDR3: CAGGHHSYEQYF. The CDR3 coding sequence is TGTGCCGGGGGCCACCACTCCTACGAGCAGTACTTC.

A note on this clone: A read error may account for a junction end that differs from germline. This chain links TRBV4-1 with TRBJ2-1; TRBD1 is a possible D gene (6 bases). Germline V gene sequence: CDR1 MGHRA, CDR2 YSYEKL. The CDR3 consists of 16 residues. This CDR3 reads CATSSQGQSSYNEQFF. The CDR3 DNA sequence: TGCGCCACCAGCTCTCAGGGACAATCCTCCTACAATGAGCAGTTCTTC.

Remarks on this clone: Within the sample, other DNA sequences also encode this same CDR3. This rearrangement joins TRBV6-6 to TRBJ2-3; 8 positions agree with TRBD2. V trimming: 3 bases; J trimming: 1 base; junction bases outside the gene matches: 3. Germline CDR1 is MNHNY and CDR2 is SVGAGI (reference sequence). This CDR3 spans 15 amino acids. The CDR3 here is CASSYGLAGTDTQYF. The CDR3 DNA sequence: TGTGCCAGCAGTTATGGACTAGCAGGCACAGATACGCAGTATTTT.

This clone came up once. The chain recombines TRBV10-2 with TRBJ2-5, with D possibly called TRBD1 or TRBD2 (5 bases each). The CDR3 length is 13 residues. CDR1 WSHSY and CDR2 SAAADI come from the germline V gene. The V end lost 7 bases, the J end lost 5 bases, and 14 bases lay between the germline ends. For the CDR3, the DNA is TGCGCCAGCACCAGAGGGGCCGGGGAGACCCAGTACTTC. Amino acids: CASTRGAGETQYF.

This clone was detected once. The chain carries TRBV7-2 and TRBJ1-3; tentative D call: TRBD1 (5 bases). V was trimmed by 4 bases and J by 0 bases, leaving 16 bases between them. This CDR3 contains 17 residues. Germline CDR1 is SGHTA and CDR2 is FQGNSA. The CDR3 reads CASSSGTGPTSGNTIYF. The CDR3 DNA reads as TGTGCCAGCAGCTCTGGGACGGGGCCGACCTCTGGAAACACCATATATTTT.